The 8 T cell receptor beta chains given below trace back to one sample, sequenced in a study of blood T cell repertoires in COVID-19 (dated by TCRdb to the early 2020s). Receptors were amplified or captured by the immunoSEQ multiplex PCR assay. In TCRdb, the immuneACCESS table is reduced to in-frame sequences with V and J assigned. These tables do not hold every clone; where another copy was compared, an unresolved V gene accounts for under half, and the others remain unexplained. This sample comprises around 280,000 clones, more than 75% of them detected only once. Roughly 1.3% of the sample rests with the top ten. Sequencing was carried out using peripheral blood. The receptor set was obtained from a man in his 70s with acute or convalescent COVID-19.

The chain employs TRBV6-1 and TRBJ2-5; a possible D gene is TRBD1 (6 bases). The germline V gene encodes CDR1 MNHNS and CDR2 SASEGT. There are 14 residues in the CDR3. V lost 1 base and J lost 6, with 12 bases in between. Here the CDR3 reads CASSEDRVGQTQYF. The CDR3 bases are TGTGCCAGCAGTGAAGACAGGGTGGGACAGACCCAGTACTTC.

This chain connects TRBV6-5 to TRBJ2-7, with D possibly matching TRBD1 (6 bases). The CDR3 totals 14 residues. Germline loops: CDR1 MNHEY, CDR2 SVGAGI. Trimming cost V 3 bases and J 0 bases, with 9 bases left between them. CDR3 nucleotides: TGTGCCAGCAGTTATCAGGGGACCTCCTACGAGCAGTACTTC. This sequence encodes CASSYQGTSYEQYF.

This chain joins TRBV5-1 and TRBJ2-6, with TRBD2 matching over 7 bases. The CDR3 has 15 amino acids. The V gene's germline CDR1 is SGHRS and CDR2 YFSETQ. V gave up 4 bases and J gave up 2 bases; unmatched junction bases: 3. The DNA of the CDR3 is TGCGCCAGCAGCCCGGCGGGGGCTGGGGCCAACGTCCTGACTTTC. It specifies CASSPAGAGANVLTF.

The J gene is TRBJ2-1, the V gene TRBV9; 16 bases agree with TRBD2. The junction had 4 bases not matched to a gene; V was cut back by 4 bases and J by 0 bases. The CDR3 has 18 residues. Germline V gene lookup returns CDR1 SGDLS and CDR2 YYNGEE. The CDR3 here is CASSRGLAGGYSYNEQFF. The DNA for the CDR3 is TGTGCCAGCAGCCGGGGACTAGCGGGAGGGTACTCCTACAATGAGCAGTTCTTC.

This clone came up once. The chain employs TRBV14 and TRBJ1-3; TRBD1 agrees at 7 bases. The CDR3 runs 19 residues. Germline-derived CDR1 and CDR2 are SGHDN and FVKESK. J lost 3 bases, V lost 7 bases, and 21 bases had no gene match. CDR3 sequence reads: CASTHPVGQLGQNGNTIYF. In DNA form, the CDR3 reads TGTGCCAGCACCCACCCGGTGGGACAGCTGGGTCAAAATGGAAACACCATATATTTT.

This chain connects TRBV27 to TRBJ2-7; D ambiguous. CDR1 MNHEY and CDR2 SMNVEV come from the germline V gene (reference sequence). Deletions cut 6 bases from V and 3 bases from J, with 6 bases between. The CDR3 covers 11 residues. The CDR3 loop reads CASRNSYEQYF. The CDR3 nucleotides are TGTGCCAGCAGAAACAGCTACGAGCAGTACTTC.

This clone has a count of ten or more. CDR3 bases: TGTGCCAGCAGCTTAGCGGGGGCGGGGGCAGATACGCAGTATTTT. It specifies CASSLAGAGADTQYF. The V gene is TRBV7-2, the J gene TRBJ2-3; a possible D gene is TRBD2 (7 bases). Deletions cut 0 bases from V and 4 bases from J, with 11 bases between. Germline CDR1 and CDR2: SGHTA and FQGNSA. The CDR3 totals 15 residues. The full variable domain, completed using reference TRBV7-2 and TRBJ2-3, is GAGVSQSPSNKVTEKGKDVELRCDPISGHTALYWYRQSLGQGLEFLIYFQGNSAPDKSGLPSDRFSAERTGGSVSTLTIQRTQQEDSAVYLCASSLAGAGADTQYFGPGTRLTVL.

The chain is built from TRBV7-6 and TRBJ1-6; 7 positions match TRBD1. The V gene end was trimmed by 4 bases and the J gene end by 7 bases; junction bases not matched to a gene: 1. Germline V gene sequence: CDR1 SGHVS, CDR2 FNYEAQ. There are 13 residues in the CDR3. The CDR3 sequence is CASSSTGNSPLHF. DNA of the CDR3: TGTGCCAGCAGCTCGACAGGGAATTCACCCCTCCACTTT. Together with reference TRBV7-6 and TRBJ1-6, the CDR3 gives the full variable domain: GAGVSQSPRYKVTKRGQDVALRCDPISGHVSLYWYRQALGQGPEFLTYFNYEAQQDKSGLPNDRFSAERPEGSISTLTIQRTEQRDSAMYRCASSSTGNSPLHFGNGTRLTVT.